The present entry profiles one TCR beta chain with its context. Authors' analysis steps: How many nucleated cells were present was estimated from reference gene primer amplification. Data came from immunoSEQ multiplex PCR; TCRdb stores just in-frame clones and leaves some out. V, J and clone size derive from that table, while D and trimming were established from the DNA sequence. Seen here are about 240,000 clones, 75% to 85% observed once, and the top ten hold roughly an eighth. Germline assignment: CDR1 LGHDT and CDR2 YNNKEL (reference sequence). This CDR3 comprises 17 residues. V dropped 4 bases and J dropped 3; count of bases not matched to a gene: 10. The data derive from a study of blood T cell repertoires in COVID-19. Across the study: Sources were T cells, B-cell-depleted T cells, or PBMCs; the material itself was cDNA or gDNA.

V usage is TRBV3-1 (or the pseudogene TRBV3-2) and J usage is TRBJ2-3; 10 nucleotides match TRBD1. The sequencing input was peripheral blood. The TCR was taken from a woman aged 55-70 years with active or convalescent COVID-19. The CDR3 coding sequence is TGTGCCAGCAGCCCCTTTTCCGGGACAGGGGTGACAGATACGCAGTATTTT. This gives the protein CASSPFSGTGVTDTQYF.